A single sample is the source of the 18 T cell receptor beta chains below, sequenced in a study of blood T cell repertoires in COVID-19. Data came from immunoSEQ multiplex PCR; TCRdb stores just in-frame clones and leaves some out. The sample includes approximately 54,000 clones, roughly 76% of them seen just once. Sequenced sample: peripheral blood. The origin of the receptors is a woman aged 55-75 years with acute or convalescent COVID-19.

This clone was seen just once. The chain is built from TRBV29-1 and TRBJ2-3; D might be TRBD1 (6 bases). CDR1 SQVTM and CDR2 ANQGSEA come from the germline V gene. The V gene lost 5 bases and the J gene lost 0 bases, with 15 bases spanning the gap. The CDR3 runs to 15 residues. DNA for the CDR3: TGCAGCGTTTTTAAAGGGGGTCGAAGCACAGATACGCAGTATTTT. Protein product: CSVFKGGRSTDTQYF.

The chain couples TRBV3-1 (or the pseudogene TRBV3-2) to TRBJ2-7, with 8 positions matching TRBD2. The CDR3 sequence is 14 residues long. CDR1 is LGHDT and CDR2 is YNNKEL in the germline V gene (reference sequence). V shed 5 bases, J shed 3 bases, and the junction held 6 bases outside the gene matches. The CDR3 DNA is TGTGCCAGCAGCTCCCCGGGGGGGTTCTACGAGCAGTACTTC. Translating gives CASSSPGGFYEQYF.

CDR3 sequence reads: CASSFTDRAGYTF. For the CDR3, the DNA is TGTGCCAGCAGTTTCACCGACAGGGCCGGCTACACCTTC. This chain links TRBV12-3 or TRBV12-4 with TRBJ1-2; 7 bases line up with TRBD1. CDR3 length: 13 amino acids. Unmatched junction bases numbered 6, after V lost 3 bases and J lost 8 bases.

This clone was detected a few times. The chain has TRBV21-1 and TRBJ2-1; TRBD2 was called by the table and not checked on the DNA. TRBV21-1 represents a pseudogene. This CDR3 spans 15 amino acids. CDR3 DNA: TGTGCCAGCAGCAAAGAGGAGAGATCCTACAATGAGCAGTTCTTC. Translating gives CASSKEERSYNEQFF.

The rearrangement joins TRBV2 to TRBJ2-4; perhaps TRBD1 as D (5 bases). Trimming took 3 bases from V and 0 from J, leaving 6 bases between them. Germline values: CDR1 SNHLY, CDR2 FYNNEI. This CDR3 has 14 amino acids. The CDR3 protein is CASSEGLAKNIQYF. CDR3 DNA: TGTGCCAGCAGTGAGGGGCTAGCCAAAAACATTCAGTACTTC.

The chain links TRBV5-8 to TRBJ2-3; 8 bases are shared with TRBD1. The germline V gene has CDR1 SGHTS and CDR2 YDEGEE. Unmatched junction bases numbered 8, after V lost 0 bases and J lost 2 bases. There are 17 residues in the CDR3. The CDR3 loop is CASSLASRTGTTDTQYF. In DNA form, the CDR3 reads TGTGCCAGCAGCTTGGCGAGTCGGACAGGGACCACAGATACGCAGTATTTT.

V and J are TRBV28 and TRBJ1-1, with D possibly matching TRBD1 (5 bases). The length of the CDR3 is 13 residues. Trimming cost V 6 bases and J 10 bases, with 18 bases left between them. Per the germline V gene, CDR1 is MDHEN and CDR2 is SYDVKM. The CDR3 DNA follows: TGTGCCAGCAGCCTGGGGGGAGGGCGGGGAGCTTTCTTT. Translation: CASSLGGGRGAFF. Looking up the rest from reference TRBV28 and TRBJ1-1 gives the full variable domain: DVKVTQSSRYLVKRTGEKVFLECVQDMDHENMFWYRQDPGLGLRLIYFSYDVKMKEKGDIPEGYSVSREKKERFSLILESASTNQTSMYLCASSLGGGRGAFFGQGTRLTVV.

The chain recombines TRBV12-3 or TRBV12-4 with TRBJ1-2; D remains unclear. Trimming took off 1 base at V and 7 bases at J, with 7 bases between the two ends. This CDR3 comprises 12 residues. The CDR3 DNA follows: TGTGCCAGCAGTTTAGTGAGGGTTGGCTACACCTTC. This encodes CASSLVRVGYTF.

The chain carries TRBV6-5 and TRBJ1-5, with 9 nucleotides matching TRBD1. After removal of 2 bases from V and 2 bases from J, the junction contained 1 base not matched to a gene. Germline CDR1 is MNHEY and CDR2 is SVGAGI. The CDR3 sequence is 15 residues long. DNA of the CDR3: TGTGCCAGCAGTTACCGGACAGGGGGCAATCAGCCCCAGCATTTT. Translating it yields CASSYRTGGNQPQHF.

J is TRBJ2-1 and V is TRBV5-6, with 8 bases matching TRBD2. V shed 2 bases and J 3 bases; nucleotides not matched to a gene: 7. The CDR3 has 16 residues. Germline lookup yields CDR1 SGHDT and CDR2 YYEEEE. CDR3 nucleotide sequence: TGTGCCAGCAGCTTTGGCGGCGGGAGGATCTACAATGAGCAGTTCTTC. It encodes CASSFGGGRIYNEQFF.

CDR3 region: CASSVTGLRSSGNTIYF. The CDR3 nucleotides are TGTGCCAGCAGTGTAACCGGACTGAGGAGCTCTGGAAACACCATATATTTT. V is TRBV6-1 and J is TRBJ1-3; D remains unclear. Germline V CDR1 and CDR2: MNHNS, SASEGT. The germline V and J ends were trimmed by 4 bases and 0 bases, with 16 bases remaining between them. The CDR3 has 17 residues.

This clone was found once. The chain employs TRBV30 and TRBJ2-2; D is undetermined. This CDR3 has 13 amino acids. Germline-derived CDR1 and CDR2 are GTSNPN and SVGIG (reference sequence). Trimming stripped 4 bases from V and 6 bases from J, with 12 bases between. CDR3 loop: CAWTVVRSGELFF. CDR3 DNA sequence: TGTGCCTGGACCGTAGTCCGGTCCGGGGAGCTGTTTTTT.

The gene calls are TRBV10-2 and TRBJ1-4, with 8 bases matching TRBD1. Germline loops: CDR1 WSHSY, CDR2 SAAADI. The CDR3 is made up of 14 amino acids. The V segment lost 2 bases and the J segment 6 bases; nucleotides outside the gene matches: 2. CDR3: CASSEPDRDEKLFF. The CDR3 nucleotides read TGCGCCAGCAGTGAGCCGGACAGGGATGAAAAACTGTTTTTT.

V usage is TRBV5-1 and J usage is TRBJ2-7; 7 positions agree with TRBD1. The CDR3 totals 13 residues. Germline assignment: CDR1 SGHRS and CDR2 YFSETQ. Trimming cost V 4 bases and J 6 bases; bases outside gene matches: 7. The CDR3 sequence: CASSRMTGLEQYF. The DNA of the CDR3 is TGCGCCAGCAGCCGGATGACAGGGCTCGAGCAGTACTTC. The full variable domain, its missing parts supplied by reference TRBV5-1 and TRBJ2-7, is KAGVTQTPRYLIKTRGQQVTLSCSPISGHRSVSWYQQTPGQGLQFLFEYFSETQRNKGNFPGRFSGRQFSNSRSEMNVSTLELGDSALYLCASSRMTGLEQYFGPGTRLTVT.

The chain is built from TRBV7-2 and TRBJ2-5, with TRBD2 matching 9 bases. The CDR3 length is 15 residues. The germline V gene has CDR1 SGHTA and CDR2 FQGNSA. J lost 1 base, V lost 5 bases, and 5 bases had no gene match. The CDR3 is CASSRSGGSQETQYF. The CDR3 coding sequence is TGTGCCAGCAGCCGGAGCGGGGGGAGCCAAGAGACCCAGTACTTC.

The rearrangement uses TRBV7-8 and TRBJ2-6; weak D call: TRBD2 (5 bases). This CDR3 contains 16 residues. Per the germline V gene, CDR1 is SGHVS and CDR2 is FQNEAQ. The V end lost 1 base, the J end lost 0 bases, and 7 bases lay between the germline ends. This CDR3 is CASSLVRASGANVLTF. DNA for the CDR3: TGTGCCAGCAGCTTAGTGAGGGCCTCTGGGGCCAACGTCCTGACTTTC.

The rearrangement uses TRBV2 and TRBJ1-1; D not certain. With 6 bases removed from V and 0 bases from J, the gap between germline ends came to 8 bases. The V gene's germline CDR1 is SNHLY and CDR2 FYNNEI. This CDR3 is 13 amino acids long. The CDR3 is CASRNFLNTEAFF. The CDR3 DNA is TGTGCCAGCAGAAACTTTTTGAACACTGAAGCTTTCTTT.

The chain carries TRBV19 and TRBJ1-2; no firm D call. The CDR3 covers 13 residues. The V gene lost 3 bases and the J gene lost 4 bases, with 9 bases spanning the gap. The germline gives CDR1 LNHDA, CDR2 SQIVND (reference sequence). CDR3 loop: CASSIRDFYGYTF. The CDR3 nucleotides are TGTGCCAGTAGTATCCGGGATTTCTATGGCTACACCTTC.